The entry below describes one T cell receptor beta chain. This entry belongs to a study of CD8 T cells in Susac syndrome. CD8+ and CD4+ blood T cells underwent TCR beta sequencing. Relapsing-remitting disease, either stable or active, was present in the multiple sclerosis controls, who were treatment-naive patients. TEMRA cells were FACS-enriched, unlike CD8+ and CD4+ T cells, which were negatively isolated. The junction had 8 bases not matched to a gene; V was cut back by 5 bases and J by 1 base. CDR3 length: 15 residues. The germline CDR1 and CDR2 sequences are SGHRS and YFSETQ. RNA amounts of about 0.45 to 1 ug underwent reverse transcription with random hexamers. The method of amplification for TCR beta CDR3 was immunoSEQ multiplex PCR, covering 54 Vbeta and 13 Jbeta. TCRdb passed the immunoSEQ multiplex PCR reads through MiXCR, listing each CDR3 protein once. The table includes about 300,000 distinct CDR3 sequences, about nine tenths detected once.

The chain combines TRBV5-1 with TRBJ2-5; 7 positions agree with TRBD2. The sequenced sample consisted of CD8+ T cells from PBMCs. This sequence originates from a human donor with multiple sclerosis. The CDR3 region is CASRQGAGVQETQYF. DNA for the CDR3: TGCGCCAGCAGGCAAGGGGCGGGGGTCCAAGAGACCCAGTACTTC.